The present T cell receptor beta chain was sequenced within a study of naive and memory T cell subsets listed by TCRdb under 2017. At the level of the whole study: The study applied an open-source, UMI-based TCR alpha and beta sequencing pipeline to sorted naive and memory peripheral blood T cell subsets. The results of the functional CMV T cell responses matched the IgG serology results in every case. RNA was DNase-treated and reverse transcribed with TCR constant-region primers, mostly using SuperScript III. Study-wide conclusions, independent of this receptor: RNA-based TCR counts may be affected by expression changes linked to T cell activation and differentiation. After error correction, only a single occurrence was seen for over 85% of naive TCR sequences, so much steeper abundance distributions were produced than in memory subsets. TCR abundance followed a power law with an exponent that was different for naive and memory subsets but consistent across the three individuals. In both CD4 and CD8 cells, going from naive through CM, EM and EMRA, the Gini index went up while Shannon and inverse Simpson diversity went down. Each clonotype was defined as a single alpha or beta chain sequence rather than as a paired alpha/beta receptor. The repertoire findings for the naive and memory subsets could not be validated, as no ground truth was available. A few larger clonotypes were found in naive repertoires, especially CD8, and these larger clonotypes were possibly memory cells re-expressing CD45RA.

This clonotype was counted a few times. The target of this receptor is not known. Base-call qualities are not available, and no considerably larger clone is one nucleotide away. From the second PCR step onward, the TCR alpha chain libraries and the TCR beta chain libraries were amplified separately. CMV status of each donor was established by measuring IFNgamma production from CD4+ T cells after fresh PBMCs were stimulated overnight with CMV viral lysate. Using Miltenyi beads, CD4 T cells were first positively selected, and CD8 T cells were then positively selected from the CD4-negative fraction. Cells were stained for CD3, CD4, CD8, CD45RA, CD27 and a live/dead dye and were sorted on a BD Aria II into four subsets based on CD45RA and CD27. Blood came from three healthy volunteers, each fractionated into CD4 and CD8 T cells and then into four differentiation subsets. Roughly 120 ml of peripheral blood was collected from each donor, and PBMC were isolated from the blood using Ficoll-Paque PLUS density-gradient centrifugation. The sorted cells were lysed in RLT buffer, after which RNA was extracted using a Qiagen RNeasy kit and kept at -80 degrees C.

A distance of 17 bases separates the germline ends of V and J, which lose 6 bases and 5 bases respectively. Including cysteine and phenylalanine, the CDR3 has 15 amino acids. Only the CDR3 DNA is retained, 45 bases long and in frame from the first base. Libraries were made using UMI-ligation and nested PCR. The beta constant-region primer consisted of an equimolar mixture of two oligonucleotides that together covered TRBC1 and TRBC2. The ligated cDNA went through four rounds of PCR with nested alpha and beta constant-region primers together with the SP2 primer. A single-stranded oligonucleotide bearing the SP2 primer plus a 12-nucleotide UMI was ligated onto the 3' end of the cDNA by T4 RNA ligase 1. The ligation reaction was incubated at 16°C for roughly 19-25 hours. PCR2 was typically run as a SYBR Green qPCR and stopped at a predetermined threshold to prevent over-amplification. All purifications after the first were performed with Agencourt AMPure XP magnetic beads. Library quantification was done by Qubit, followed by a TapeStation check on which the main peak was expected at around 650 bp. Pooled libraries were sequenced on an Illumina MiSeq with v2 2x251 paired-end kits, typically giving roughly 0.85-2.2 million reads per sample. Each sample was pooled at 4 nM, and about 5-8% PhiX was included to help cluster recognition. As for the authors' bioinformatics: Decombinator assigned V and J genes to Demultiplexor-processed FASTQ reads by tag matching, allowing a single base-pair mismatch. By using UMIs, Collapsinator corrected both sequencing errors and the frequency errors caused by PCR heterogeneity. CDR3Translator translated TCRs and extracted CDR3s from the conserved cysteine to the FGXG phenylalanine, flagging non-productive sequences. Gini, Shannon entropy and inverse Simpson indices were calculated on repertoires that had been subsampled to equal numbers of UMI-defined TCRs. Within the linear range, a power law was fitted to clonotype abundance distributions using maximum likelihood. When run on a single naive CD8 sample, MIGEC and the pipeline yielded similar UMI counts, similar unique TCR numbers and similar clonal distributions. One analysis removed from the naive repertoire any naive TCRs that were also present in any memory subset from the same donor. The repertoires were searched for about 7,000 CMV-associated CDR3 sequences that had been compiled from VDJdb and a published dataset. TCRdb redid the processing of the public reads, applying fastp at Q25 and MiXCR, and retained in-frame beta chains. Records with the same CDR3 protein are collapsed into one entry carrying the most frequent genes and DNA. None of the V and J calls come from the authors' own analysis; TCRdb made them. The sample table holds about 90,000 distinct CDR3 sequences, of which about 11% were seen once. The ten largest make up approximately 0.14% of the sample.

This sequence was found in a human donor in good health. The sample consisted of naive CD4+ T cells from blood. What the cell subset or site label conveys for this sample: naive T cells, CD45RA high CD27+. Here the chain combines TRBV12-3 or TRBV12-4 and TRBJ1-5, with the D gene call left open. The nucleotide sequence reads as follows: TGTGCCAGCAGGAAAGACATTTGGGGTGATCAGCCCCAGCATTTT. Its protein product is CASRKDIWGDQPQHF.